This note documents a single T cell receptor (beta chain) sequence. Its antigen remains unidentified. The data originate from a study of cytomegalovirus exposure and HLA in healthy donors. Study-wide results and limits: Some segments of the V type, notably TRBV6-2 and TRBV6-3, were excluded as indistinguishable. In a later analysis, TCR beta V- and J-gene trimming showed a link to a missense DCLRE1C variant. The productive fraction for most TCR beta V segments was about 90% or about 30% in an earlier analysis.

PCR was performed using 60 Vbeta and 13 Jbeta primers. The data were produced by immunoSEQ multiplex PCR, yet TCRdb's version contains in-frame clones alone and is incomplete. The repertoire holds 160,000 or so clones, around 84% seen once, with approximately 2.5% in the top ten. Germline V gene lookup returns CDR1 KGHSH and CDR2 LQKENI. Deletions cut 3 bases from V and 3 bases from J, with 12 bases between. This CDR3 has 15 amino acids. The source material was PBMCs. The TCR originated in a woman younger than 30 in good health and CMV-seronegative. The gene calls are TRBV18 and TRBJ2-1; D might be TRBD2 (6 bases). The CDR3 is CASSPLEGSYNEQFF. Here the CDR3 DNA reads TGTGCCAGCTCACCGTTGGAGGGGAGCTACAATGAGCAGTTCTTC. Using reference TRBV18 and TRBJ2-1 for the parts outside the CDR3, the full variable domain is NAGVMQNPRHLVRRRGQEARLRCSPMKGHSHVYWYRQLPEEGLKFMVYLQKENIIDESGMPKERFSAEFPKEGPSILRIQQVVRGDSAAYFCASSPLEGSYNEQFFGPGTRLTVL.